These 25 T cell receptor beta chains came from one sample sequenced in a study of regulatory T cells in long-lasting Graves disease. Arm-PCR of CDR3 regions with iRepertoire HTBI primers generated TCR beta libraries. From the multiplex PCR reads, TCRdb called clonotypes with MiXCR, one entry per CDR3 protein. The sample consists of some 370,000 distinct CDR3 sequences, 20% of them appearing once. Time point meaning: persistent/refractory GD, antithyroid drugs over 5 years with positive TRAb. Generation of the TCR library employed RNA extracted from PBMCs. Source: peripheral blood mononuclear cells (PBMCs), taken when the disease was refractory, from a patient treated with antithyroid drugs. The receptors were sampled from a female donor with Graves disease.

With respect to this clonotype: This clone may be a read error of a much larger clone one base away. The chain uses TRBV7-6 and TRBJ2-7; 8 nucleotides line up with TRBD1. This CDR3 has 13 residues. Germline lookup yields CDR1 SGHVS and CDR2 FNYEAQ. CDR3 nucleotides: TGTGCCAGCAGCTCGGGACAGGACTACGAGCAGCACTTC. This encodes CASSSGQDYEQHF.

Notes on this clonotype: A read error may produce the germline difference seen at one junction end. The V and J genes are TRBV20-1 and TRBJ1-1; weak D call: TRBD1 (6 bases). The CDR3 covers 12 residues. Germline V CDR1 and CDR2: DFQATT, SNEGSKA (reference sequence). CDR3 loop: CSAPKRDTEVFF. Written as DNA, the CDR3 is TGCAGTGCGCCGAAGAGGGACACTGAAGTTTTCTTT.

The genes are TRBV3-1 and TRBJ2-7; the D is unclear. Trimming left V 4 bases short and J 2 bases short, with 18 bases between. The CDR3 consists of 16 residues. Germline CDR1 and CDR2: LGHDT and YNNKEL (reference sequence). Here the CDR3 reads CASSPGIGGSTYEQYF. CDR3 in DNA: TGTGCCAGCAGCCCTGGTATTGGTGGCAGTACCTACGAGCAGTACTTC.

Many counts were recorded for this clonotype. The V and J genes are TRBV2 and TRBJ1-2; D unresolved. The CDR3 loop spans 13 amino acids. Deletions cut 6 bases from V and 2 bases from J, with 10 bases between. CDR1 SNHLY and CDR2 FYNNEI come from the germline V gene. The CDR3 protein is CASSEQKNYGYTF. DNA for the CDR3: TGTGCCAGCAGCGAACAGAAAAACTATGGCTACACCTTC.

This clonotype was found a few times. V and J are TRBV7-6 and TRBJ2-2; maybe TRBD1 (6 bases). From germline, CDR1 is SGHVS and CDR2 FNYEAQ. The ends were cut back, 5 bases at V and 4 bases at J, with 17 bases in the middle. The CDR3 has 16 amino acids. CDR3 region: CASSPMTGTSTGELFF. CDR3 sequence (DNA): TGTGCCAGCAGCCCTATGACAGGAACCAGCACCGGGGAGCTGTTTTTT.

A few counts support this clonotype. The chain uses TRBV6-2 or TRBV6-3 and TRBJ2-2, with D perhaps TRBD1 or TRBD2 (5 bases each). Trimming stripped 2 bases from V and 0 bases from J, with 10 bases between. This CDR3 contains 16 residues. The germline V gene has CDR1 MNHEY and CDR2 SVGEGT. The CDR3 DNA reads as TGTGCCAGCAGTTACGAGGGGCTGGCGAACACCGGGGAGCTGTTTTTT. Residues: CASSYEGLANTGELFF.

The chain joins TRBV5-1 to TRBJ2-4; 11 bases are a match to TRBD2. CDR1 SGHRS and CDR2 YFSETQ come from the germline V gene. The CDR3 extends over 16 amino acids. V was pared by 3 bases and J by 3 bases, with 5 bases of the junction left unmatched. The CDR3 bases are TGCGCCAGCAGCTGGGGGGGACTAGCGGACAAAAACATTCAGTACTTC. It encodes CASSWGGLADKNIQYF.

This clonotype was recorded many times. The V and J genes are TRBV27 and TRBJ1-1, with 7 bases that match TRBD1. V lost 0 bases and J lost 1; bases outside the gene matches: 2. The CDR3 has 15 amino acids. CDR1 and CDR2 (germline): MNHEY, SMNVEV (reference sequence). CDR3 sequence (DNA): TGTGCCAGCAGTTTATCGAAGGGGGCGAACACTGAAGCTTTCTTT. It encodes CASSLSKGANTEAFF.

The CDR3 sequence: CASSMDRGLYNTEAFF. In nucleotides, the CDR3 is TGTGCCAGCAGCATGGACAGGGGGCTTTACAACACTGAAGCTTTCTTT. The J gene is TRBJ1-1, the V gene TRBV6-1; 11 bases are a match to TRBD1. CDR1 is MNHNS, CDR2 SASEGT, per germline. Unmatched junction bases numbered 8, after V lost 6 bases and J lost 2 bases. This CDR3 spans 16 amino acids.

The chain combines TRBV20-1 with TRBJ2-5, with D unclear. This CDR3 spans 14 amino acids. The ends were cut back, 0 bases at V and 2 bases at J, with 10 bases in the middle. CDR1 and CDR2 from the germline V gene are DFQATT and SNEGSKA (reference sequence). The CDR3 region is CSARDKRNQETQYF. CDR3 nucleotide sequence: TGCAGTGCTAGAGATAAGAGAAATCAAGAGACCCAGTACTTC.

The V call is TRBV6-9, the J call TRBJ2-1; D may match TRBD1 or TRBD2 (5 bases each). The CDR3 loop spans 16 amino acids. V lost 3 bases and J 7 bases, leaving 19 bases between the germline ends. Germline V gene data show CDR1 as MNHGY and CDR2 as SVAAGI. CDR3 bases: TGTGCCAGCAGTTACTCTTGGGACCCACCCAGGAATGAGCAGTTCTTC. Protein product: CASSYSWDPPRNEQFF.

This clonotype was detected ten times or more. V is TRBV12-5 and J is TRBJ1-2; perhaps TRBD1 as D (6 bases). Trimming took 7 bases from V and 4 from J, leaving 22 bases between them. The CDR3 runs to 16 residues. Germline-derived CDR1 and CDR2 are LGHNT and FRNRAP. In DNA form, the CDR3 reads TGTGCTAGTGCTTCAACGGACAGTATCTCTTTCTATGGCTACACCTTC. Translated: CASASTDSISFYGYTF.

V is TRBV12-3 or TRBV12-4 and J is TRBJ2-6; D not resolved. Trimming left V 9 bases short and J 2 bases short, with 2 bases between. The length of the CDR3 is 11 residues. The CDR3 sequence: CASAGANVLTF. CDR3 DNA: TGTGCCAGTGCTGGGGCCAACGTCCTGACTTTC.

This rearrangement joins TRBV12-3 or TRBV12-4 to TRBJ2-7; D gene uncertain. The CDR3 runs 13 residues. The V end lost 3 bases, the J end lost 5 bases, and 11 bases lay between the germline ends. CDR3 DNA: TGTGCCAGCAGTTTCCGACTGACGAACGAGCAGTACTTC. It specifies CASSFRLTNEQYF.

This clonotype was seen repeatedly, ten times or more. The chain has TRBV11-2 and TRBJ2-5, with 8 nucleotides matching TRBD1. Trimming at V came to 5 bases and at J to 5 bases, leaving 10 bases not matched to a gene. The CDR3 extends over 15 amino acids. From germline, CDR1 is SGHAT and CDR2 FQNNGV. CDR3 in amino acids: CASSLTLDRVETQYF. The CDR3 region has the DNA TGTGCCAGCAGCCTGACCCTGGACAGGGTGGAGACCCAGTACTTC.

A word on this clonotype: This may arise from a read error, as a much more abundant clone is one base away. The CDR3 sequence is CASSGTANTGAFF. CDR3 coding DNA: TGTGCCAGCAGTGGGACCGCGAACACTGGAGCTTTCTTT. The chain combines TRBV6-2 or TRBV6-3 with TRBJ1-1, with D maybe TRBD1 (5 bases). Looked up from germline, CDR1 is MNHEY and CDR2 is SVGEGT. The CDR3 runs 13 residues.

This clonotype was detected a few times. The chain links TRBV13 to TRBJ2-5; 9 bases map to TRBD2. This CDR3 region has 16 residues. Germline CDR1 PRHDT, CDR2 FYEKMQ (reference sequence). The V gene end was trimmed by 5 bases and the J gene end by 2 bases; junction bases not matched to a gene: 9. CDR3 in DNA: TGTGCCAGCAGCCTTATCGGGGCGGGAGGGCAAGAGACCCAGTACTTC. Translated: CASSLIGAGGQETQYF.

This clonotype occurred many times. CDR3 nucleotide sequence: TGTGCCAGCAGCTTAGCGCCGGCAGTTAGCAATCAGCCCCAGCATTTT. This translates into CASSLAPAVSNQPQHF. This chain joins TRBV7-2 and TRBJ1-5; no firm D call. Looked up from germline, CDR1 is SGHTA and CDR2 is FQGNSA. V was pared by 0 bases and J by 0 bases, with 9 bases between. The CDR3 runs 16 residues.

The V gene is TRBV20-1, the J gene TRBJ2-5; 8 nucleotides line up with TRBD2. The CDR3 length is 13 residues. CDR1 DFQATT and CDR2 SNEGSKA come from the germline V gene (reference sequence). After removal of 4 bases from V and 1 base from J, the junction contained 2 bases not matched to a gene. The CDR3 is CSATTSGQETQYF. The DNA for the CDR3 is TGCAGTGCTACAACTAGCGGCCAAGAGACCCAGTACTTC.

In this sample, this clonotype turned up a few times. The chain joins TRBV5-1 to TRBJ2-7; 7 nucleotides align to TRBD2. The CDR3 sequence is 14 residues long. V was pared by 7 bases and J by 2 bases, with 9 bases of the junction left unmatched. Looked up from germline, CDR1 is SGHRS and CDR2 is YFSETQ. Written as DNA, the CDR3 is TGCGCCAGCGGGCGCGGGAGCGGTGCCTACGAGCAGTACTTC. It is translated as CASGRGSGAYEQYF.

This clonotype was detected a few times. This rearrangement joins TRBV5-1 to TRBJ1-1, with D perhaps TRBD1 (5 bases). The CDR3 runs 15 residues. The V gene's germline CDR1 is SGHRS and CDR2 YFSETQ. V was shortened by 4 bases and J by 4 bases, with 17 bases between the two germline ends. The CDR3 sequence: CASSGGQGLGTEAFF. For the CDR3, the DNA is TGCGCCAGCAGCGGAGGACAAGGTCTTGGCACTGAAGCTTTCTTT.

In DNA, the CDR3 is TGTGCCACCAGTGACCGAGGGGACCAGCCCCAGCATTTT. Its translation is CATSDRGDQPQHF. The genes are TRBV24-1 and TRBJ1-5, with TRBD1 as a possible D gene (5 bases). CDR3 length equals 13 residues. V was pared by 4 bases and J by 7 bases, with 10 bases between. CDR1 is KGHDR, CDR2 SFDVKD, per germline.

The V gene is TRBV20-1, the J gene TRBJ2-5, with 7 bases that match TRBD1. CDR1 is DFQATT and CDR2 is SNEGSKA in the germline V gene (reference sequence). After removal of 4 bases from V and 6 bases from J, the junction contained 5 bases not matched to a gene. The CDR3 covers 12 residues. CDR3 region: CSATTGPQTQYF. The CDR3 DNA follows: TGCAGTGCTACGACAGGGCCTCAGACCCAGTACTTC.

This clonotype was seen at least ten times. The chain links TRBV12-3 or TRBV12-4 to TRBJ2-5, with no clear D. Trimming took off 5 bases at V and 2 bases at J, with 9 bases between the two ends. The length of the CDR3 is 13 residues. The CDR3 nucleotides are TGTGCCAGCAGTCTCATGGTACAAGAGACCCAGTACTTC. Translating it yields CASSLMVQETQYF.

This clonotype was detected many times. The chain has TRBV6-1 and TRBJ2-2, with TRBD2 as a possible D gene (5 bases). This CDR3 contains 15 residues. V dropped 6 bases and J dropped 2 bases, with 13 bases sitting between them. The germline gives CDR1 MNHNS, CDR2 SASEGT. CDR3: CASRNGAVNTGELFF. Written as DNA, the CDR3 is TGTGCCAGCAGGAATGGAGCGGTTAACACCGGGGAGCTGTTTTTT.